This T cell receptor (beta chain) was sequenced during a study of T cells in women clearing cervical HPV infection. Study details: Cases' blood sampling followed lesion detection by median about 21 weeks (90 to 200).

CDR1 is SGHVS and CDR2 is FNYEAQ in the germline V gene. Trimming pared 1 base from V and 0 bases from J, leaving 6 bases between. CDR3 size: 15 residues. Measured with immunoSEQ multiplex PCR; TCRdb has only the in-frame clones, and not every one. The sample has about 12,000 clones. As regards this clone: The read is 3 residues too short to cover the CDR3 end, so that end is filled in from the germline J gene.

The material sequenced was blood buffy coat. The origin of this receptor is a woman between 18 and 70 years old with a cervical HPV16 infection that either progressed to CIN3+ or cleared (not recorded which). The J gene is TRBJ1-4, the V gene TRBV7-6; the D is unclear. The CDR3 region is CASSLGATTNEKLFF. The CDR3 bases that were read are TGTGCCAGCAGCTTAGGGGCCACAACTAATGAAAAA.